This T cell receptor (beta chain) was observed in a study of blood T cells in healthy people across ages. Study results and caveats: Both naive CD4+ cell counts and diversity were greater in long-lived donors than in aged donors.

Combining a sample-barcoded 5' primer with a J-beta primer mix, a second PCR ran for about 6 to 11 cycles. Researchers report that a template-switch adaptor with 12 random nucleotides tagged each cDNA molecule. MiXCR, run by TCRdb on the 5' RACE reads, gives a single entry per CDR3 protein. The sample has some 900,000 distinct CDR3 sequences; 48% are singletons. The germline V and J ends were trimmed by 1 base and 2 bases, with 12 bases remaining between them. Germline V gene lookup returns CDR1 SGHVS and CDR2 FQNEAQ. The CDR3 sequence is 16 residues long. This clonotype was counted many times. Its antigen is unknown.

Sample: blood. This sequence was found in a young man in good health. This chain joins TRBV7-8 and TRBJ2-1; D is tentatively TRBD1 or TRBD2 (5 bases each). The CDR3 region has the DNA TGTGCCAGCAGCTTAGGGGACCCTGGAACCTACAATGAGCAGTTCTTC. Translating gives CASSLGDPGTYNEQFF.